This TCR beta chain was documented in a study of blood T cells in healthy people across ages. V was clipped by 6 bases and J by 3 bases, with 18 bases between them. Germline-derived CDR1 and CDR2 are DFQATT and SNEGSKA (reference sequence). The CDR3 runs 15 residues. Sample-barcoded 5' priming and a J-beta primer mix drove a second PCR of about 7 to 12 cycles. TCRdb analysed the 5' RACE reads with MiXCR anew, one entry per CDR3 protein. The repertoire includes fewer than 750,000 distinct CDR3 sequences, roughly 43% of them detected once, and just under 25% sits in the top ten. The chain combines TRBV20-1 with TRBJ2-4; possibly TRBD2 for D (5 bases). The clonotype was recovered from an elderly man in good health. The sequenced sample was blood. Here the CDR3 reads CSADGGYGLKNIQYF. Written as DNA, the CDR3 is TGCAGTGCCGACGGCGGGTACGGCCTCAAAAACATTCAGTACTTC.